This is a list of T cell receptor beta chains from one sample in a study of T-cell reconstitution after alpha-beta-depleted transplantation in children. TCRdb processed the PCR reads anew with MiXCR; each CDR3 protein has one entry. The sample carries around 960,000 distinct CDR3 sequences, around 30% recorded once. The starting material was PBMCs, mostly from graft donor cells, obtained 360 days after TCRalphabeta/CD19-depleted stem cell transplant. These receptors all stem from a boy in the first two years of life who had a stem cell transplant for SCID, so the T cells may come from the graft donor. Each CDR3 is given without its conserved first and last residue. D genes are given only for firm matches.

TRBV6-5	TRBD1	TRBJ1-1	13	ASSYLEGAGVEAF
TRBV11-2	-	TRBJ2-3	13	ASSLGASYTDTQY
TRBV5-1	TRBD1	TRBJ1-2	11	ASSAQGMEGYT
TRBV20-1	-	TRBJ2-5	11	SACTGEGETQY
TRBV29-1	TRBD1	TRBJ2-7	9	SGLQGYEQY
TRBV7-9	-	TRBJ1-3	14	ASSLQGPSSGNTIY
TRBV2	-	TRBJ1-4	12	AFCLRGVDEKLF
TRBV25-1	-	TRBJ2-7	13	ASSEGAGASYEQY
TRBV28	-	TRBJ2-3	12	ATSGAGIIDTQY
TRBV28	TRBD1	TRBJ2-1	14	ASSLRPGQGRNEQF
TRBV30	-	TRBJ2-3	11	AWSGDRTDTQY
TRBV15	TRBD2	TRBJ2-1	13	ATSRDRGLLWEQF
TRBV7-2	-	TRBJ2-3	13	ASSLDPHSTDTQY
TRBV6-2/TRBV6-3	-	TRBJ2-7	13	ASSRRALGGYEQY
TRBV29-1	-	TRBJ2-7	9	SVADNYEQY
TRBV4-3	-	TRBJ2-7	14	ASSQAGKGGGHEQY
TRBV28	-	TRBJ1-1	11	AWGETRNTEAF